The 21 T cell receptor beta chains reported below all come from one sample, sequenced in a study of T cell clonality in common variable immunodeficiency. Clones were sequenced by immunoSEQ multiplex PCR, and TCRdb holds only the in-frame ones, with some missing. The sample contains some 60,000 clones, none of them singletons. The sequenced sample was peripheral blood mononuclear cells. The receptors come from a person aged 18 to 70 in good health.

This clone was seen repeatedly, ten times or more. Read coverage stops 3 residues before the CDR3 terminus; the germline J gene supplies the remainder. The V call is TRBV9, the J call TRBJ2-4; 10 bases agree with TRBD1. Looked up from germline, CDR1 is SGDLS and CDR2 is YYNGEE. The CDR3 covers 12 residues. The CDR3: CASSGDRGDQYF. Incomplete CDR3 DNA: TGTGCCAGCAGCGGGGACAGGGGAGAT.

This clone was picked up many times. The read ends 3 residues before the CDR3 terminus; that terminus is restored from the germline J gene. This rearrangement joins TRBV18 to TRBJ2-3; D gene unclear. The CDR3 has 13 residues. Germline lookup yields CDR1 KGHSH and CDR2 LQKENI. Trimming took off 3 bases at V and 5 bases at J, with 9 bases between the two ends. CDR3 DNA, as far as it was read: TGTGCCAGCTCACCTCCCACTCGAGATACG. It codes for CASSPPTRDT. The CDR3, in full, reads CASSPPTRDTQYF.

This clone came up many times. The CDR3 bases that were read are TGCGCCAGCAGCCACCCGGGGCAGGGGGCGCCCGAG. It translates to CASSHPGQGAPE. The CDR3 as a whole reads CASSHPGQGAPEQYF. The gene calls are TRBV5-1 and TRBJ2-7, with 8 positions matching TRBD1. The read falls 3 residues short of the CDR3 end, and the missing part is taken from the germline J gene. From germline, CDR1 is SGHRS and CDR2 YFSETQ. This CDR3 is 15 amino acids long. The trim removed 4 bases at V and 6 bases at J, leaving 12 bases unmatched.

This clone was seen at least ten times. Mismatch with germline at one junction end may stem from a read error. The CDR3 protein is CASSQSFHWTVNGYTF. The part of the CDR3 DNA that was read is TGCGCCAGCAGCCAGTCGTTCCACTGGACAGTTAATGGC. This rearrangement joins TRBV4-2 to TRBJ1-2; D might be TRBD1 (6 bases). Read coverage stops 3 residues before the CDR3 terminus; the germline J gene supplies the remainder. Germline CDR1 LGHNA, CDR2 YNFKEQ. CDR3 length: 16 amino acids.

This clone was picked up many times. The read ends 3 residues shy of where the CDR3 ends; the end is completed using the germline J gene. The gene calls are TRBV19 and TRBJ2-3; TRBD2 matches 14 bases. Germline CDR1 LNHDA, CDR2 SQIVND (reference sequence). Unmatched junction bases numbered 3, after V lost 6 bases and J lost 1 base. The length of the CDR3 is 16 residues. The CDR3 reads CASSRLAGGRTDTQYF. CDR3 DNA (partial): TGTGCCAGTAGCCGACTAGCGGGAGGGCGCACAGATACG.

Many counts were recorded for this clone. The read terminates 3 residues before the CDR3 end, so the remaining end is supplied by the germline J gene. This chain links TRBV19 with TRBJ1-2; TRBD1 aligns across 7 bases. This CDR3 has 17 residues. Trimming took 6 bases from V and 1 from J; bases not matched to a gene: 14. Germline V gives CDR1 LNHDA, CDR2 SQIVND (reference sequence). The CDR3 DNA, read in part, is TGTGCCAGTAGCCCCAGGGGAGGGGGCTTAGATAACTATGGC. It yields the protein CASSPRGGGLDNYG. The entire CDR3 sequence reads CASSPRGGGLDNYGYTF.

At least ten counts were recorded for this clone. The CDR3 is cut off 3 residues early in the read; its end comes from the germline J gene. The chain combines TRBV6-1 with TRBJ2-3; D is ambiguous. This CDR3 contains 14 residues. The germline CDR1 and CDR2 sequences are MNHNS and SASEGT. V was cut by 4 bases and J by 3 bases, with 11 bases left in between. The CDR3 is CASSAVDSTDTQYF. CDR3 bases read: TGTGCCAGCAGTGCGGTCGATTCTACAGATACG.

This clone was counted ten times or more. The read terminates 3 residues before the CDR3 end, so the remaining end is supplied by the germline J gene. This chain connects TRBV24-1 to TRBJ2-3; 7 nucleotides match TRBD2. Trimming took 4 bases from V and 6 from J; bases not matched to a gene: 3. Germline lookup yields CDR1 KGHDR and CDR2 SFDVKD. The length of the CDR3 is 13 residues. The CDR3 is CATSEAGWDTQYF. The covered CDR3 bases are TGTGCCACCAGTGAAGCGGGATGGGATACG.

The table lists this clone with many counts. The read ends 3 residues early relative to the CDR3; the germline J gene fills the gap. The chain is built from TRBV20-1 and TRBJ2-2, with 11 bases identical to TRBD1. J gave up 5 bases and V 5 bases, and 4 bases lay outside the gene matches. There are 14 residues in the CDR3. Germline loops: CDR1 DFQATT, CDR2 SNEGSKA (reference sequence). The CDR3 bases that were read are TGCAGTGCTGCCCGGGACAGGGGGACCGGGGAG. Protein: CSAARDRGTGE. From start to end, the CDR3 is CSAARDRGTGELFF.

This clone was detected a few times. The read terminates 3 residues before the CDR3 end, so the remaining end is supplied by the germline J gene. The rearrangement uses TRBV2 and TRBJ1-1; TRBD1 aligns across 9 bases. This CDR3 is built from 18 residues. J was trimmed by 0 bases and V by 3 bases; bases with no gene match: 11. Per the germline V gene, CDR1 is SNHLY and CDR2 is FYNNEI. CDR3 DNA (partial): TGTGCCAGCAGTGAGATACCGGGACAGGGAGACATGAACACTGAA. Translation: CASSEIPGQGDMNTE. The CDR3 reads in full as CASSEIPGQGDMNTEAFF.

Ten or more counts support this clone. The read gets to within 3 residues of the CDR3 end, and the germline J gene fills in the rest. The chain carries TRBV20-1 and TRBJ2-7; 9 bases are a match to TRBD2. Germline V CDR1 and CDR2: DFQATT, SNEGSKA (reference sequence). The V gene end was trimmed by 4 bases and the J gene end by 1 base; junction bases not matched to a gene: 5. This CDR3 has 14 amino acids. CDR3 loop: CSAIGLARSYEQYF. The CDR3 DNA, read in part, is TGCAGTGCTATTGGACTAGCGCGATCCTACGAG.

This clone was picked up many times. Sequencing ends 3 residues short of the CDR3 end; the germline J gene provides the rest. The genes are TRBV28 and TRBJ1-2; 7 bases match TRBD1. The CDR3 consists of 14 residues. The germline V gene encodes CDR1 MDHEN and CDR2 SYDVKM. V lost 3 bases, J lost 4 bases, and 5 bases stayed unmatched. CDR3 DNA, as far as it was read: TGTGCCAGCAGTTTCTCGCCAGGGGGCTATGGC. Translated, it gives CASSFSPGGYG. The full CDR3 is CASSFSPGGYGYTF.

This clone has ten or more counts. The CDR3 extends 3 residues past the end of the read, so its final part is completed from the germline J gene. The chain couples TRBV20-1 to TRBJ1-3; D perhaps matches TRBD1 (6 bases). The CDR3 has 17 residues. Trimming cost V 0 bases and J 0 bases, with 15 bases left between them. Germline CDR1 is DFQATT and CDR2 is SNEGSKA (reference sequence). This chain's CDR3 is CSARDRGGLTSGNTIYF. The CDR3 DNA, read in part, is TGCAGTGCTAGAGATCGTGGGGGCCTTACCTCTGGAAACACC.

This clone came up many times. The CDR3 end lies 3 residues beyond the end of the read and is filled in from the germline J gene. The chain links TRBV10-3 to TRBJ2-7; possibly TRBD2 for D (6 bases). The V gene's germline CDR1 is ENHRY and CDR2 SYGVKD. The V gene lost 5 bases and the J gene lost 6 bases, with 17 bases spanning the gap. CDR3 length: 14 residues. CDR3 protein: CAISQAWTTVEQYF. CDR3 DNA, as far as it was read: TGTGCCATCAGTCAAGCTTGGACTACCGTCGAG.

This clone was recorded a few times. The CDR3 end is not reached by the read, which stops 3 residues before it; the germline J gene fills it in. V is TRBV11-2 and J is TRBJ2-3; 12 bases agree with TRBD2. V shed 5 bases, J shed 6 bases, and the junction held 6 bases outside the gene matches. Germline CDR1 and CDR2: SGHAT and FQNNGV. The CDR3 runs to 15 residues. The sequenced CDR3 bases are TGTGCCAGCAGCCCGCGACTAGCGGGAGAGGATACG. Its translation is CASSPRLAGEDT. The full CDR3 is CASSPRLAGEDTQYF. Filled out from reference TRBV11-2 and TRBJ2-3, the complete variable domain reads EAGVAQSPRYKIIEKRQSVAFWCNPISGHATLYWYQQILGQGPKLLIQFQNNGVVDDSQLPKDRFSAERLKGVDSTLKIQPAKLEDSAVYLCASSPRLAGEDTQYFGPGTRLTVL.

In this sample, this clone turned up many times. Sequencing ends 3 residues short of the CDR3 end; the germline J gene provides the rest. The chain has TRBV6-1 and TRBJ1-2; possible D gene TRBD1, 6 bases. The CDR3 is 15 residues long. CDR1 is MNHNS and CDR2 is SASEGT in the germline V gene. Trimming pared 4 bases from V and 2 bases from J, leaving 14 bases between. The part of the CDR3 DNA that was read is TGTGCCAGCAGTGCCACCCAGGGGACCAACTATGGC. Translation: CASSATQGTNYG. The full-length CDR3 reads as CASSATQGTNYGYTF.

This clone appeared many times. The read terminates 3 residues before the CDR3 end, so the remaining end is supplied by the germline J gene. This sequence joins TRBV27 and TRBJ1-1; D might be TRBD1 (5 bases). The CDR3 covers 16 residues. Trimming left V 3 bases short and J 6 bases short, with 20 bases between. Germline CDR1 MNHEY, CDR2 SMNVEV (reference sequence). The sequenced CDR3 bases are TGTGCCAGCAGTTTCATTCGTCCTGAGGGGTCTGCTGAA. Translating gives CASSFIRPEGSAE. The full CDR3 is CASSFIRPEGSAEAFF.

Ten or more counts support this clone. The read finishes 3 residues shy of the CDR3 end, and the germline J gene is used to complete it. The V call is TRBV18, the J call TRBJ2-5, with 14 bases fitting TRBD2. Germline V gene lookup returns CDR1 KGHSH and CDR2 LQKENI. CDR3 length: 16 residues. V shed 3 bases, J shed 5 bases, and the junction held 5 bases outside the gene matches. The sequenced part of the CDR3 DNA is TGTGCCAGCTCACCTCCCGGACTAGCGGGAGGTGAGACC. Translating it yields CASSPPGLAGGET. The whole CDR3 protein reads CASSPPGLAGGETQYF.

The sample holds many counts of this clone. Read sequence stops 3 residues before the CDR3 end, and the germline J gene provides the missing end. The chain recombines TRBV7-9 with TRBJ1-3; D gene uncertain. CDR1 and CDR2 (germline): SEHNR, FQNEAQ (reference sequence). The CDR3 runs to 11 residues. V was cut by 5 bases and J by 4 bases, with 3 bases left in between. CDR3 in amino acids: CASSQGNTIYF. The sequenced CDR3 bases are TGTGCCAGCAGCCAGGGAAACACC.

This clone was recorded at least ten times. The read ends 3 residues shy of where the CDR3 ends; the end is completed using the germline J gene. This chain connects TRBV19 to TRBJ1-1; tentatively, D is TRBD1 (6 bases). V lost 5 bases and J lost 1, with 11 bases in between. The CDR3 runs to 14 residues. The germline V gene has CDR1 LNHDA and CDR2 SQIVND (reference sequence). CDR3 sequence: CASSGETGNTEAFF. The part of the CDR3 DNA that was read is TGTGCCAGTAGTGGCGAGACAGGGAACACTGAA.

The table lists this clone with many counts. The read finishes 3 residues shy of the CDR3 end, and the germline J gene is used to complete it. The genes are TRBV28 and TRBJ2-7, with 9 bases fitting TRBD2. Germline-derived CDR1 and CDR2 are MDHEN and SYDVKM. CDR3 length equals 17 residues. V lost 6 bases, J lost 2 bases, and 14 bases stayed unmatched. The CDR3 sequence is CASSLKASSGTPYEQYF. The part of the CDR3 DNA that was read is TGTGCCAGCAGCCTTAAGGCGTCTAGCGGGACACCCTACGAG. Full variable domain (outside the CDR3, taken from reference TRBV28 and TRBJ2-7): DVKVTQSSRYLVKRTGEKVFLECVQDMDHENMFWYRQDPGLGLRLIYFSYDVKMKEKGDIPEGYSVSREKKERFSLILESASTNQTSMYLCASSLKASSGTPYEQYFGPGTRLTVT.